These 29 T cell receptor beta chains were sequenced from one sample in a study of T cell clonality in common variable immunodeficiency. TCRdb keeps only in-frame clones here, not all; method: immunoSEQ multiplex PCR. This sample comprises some 80,000 clones, none seen once only. The sample was peripheral blood mononuclear cells. The receptors originated from a person between 18 and 69 years old in good health.

This clone was detected many times. With the read ending 3 residues before the CDR3 end, the germline J gene is used to fill in that end. This chain uses TRBV20-1 with TRBJ2-7, with 9 bases fitting TRBD1. Germline CDR1 and CDR2: DFQATT and SNEGSKA (reference sequence). The CDR3 is 13 amino acids. The V gene end was trimmed by 6 bases and the J gene end by 5 bases; junction bases not matched to a gene: 8. The sequenced part of the CDR3 DNA is TGCAGTGCCACCCGGACAGGGGTGAACGAG. It specifies CSATRTGVNE. The full-length CDR3 reads as CSATRTGVNEQYF.

CDR3 DNA, as far as it was read: TGTGCCAGCTCTAACGGAGGACAGACTAACTATGGC. It yields the protein CASSNGGQTNYG. The whole CDR3 reads CASSNGGQTNYGYTF. This chain joins TRBV7-9 and TRBJ1-2, with D possibly being TRBD1 (6 bases). The CDR3 end lies 3 residues beyond the end of the read and is filled in from the germline J gene. V was pared by 8 bases and J by 0 bases, with 16 bases between. CDR3 length: 15 amino acids. CDR1 and CDR2 from the germline V gene are SEHNR and FQNEAQ (reference sequence).

This clone was counted at least ten times. The CDR3 protein is CSAREGFETQYF. CDR3 DNA, as far as it was read: TGCAGTGCTAGAGAAGGGTTCGAGACC. The chain uses TRBV20-1 and TRBJ2-5; the D is unclear. The read ends 3 residues before the CDR3 terminus; that terminus is restored from the germline J gene. Germline V lookup: CDR1 DFQATT, CDR2 SNEGSKA (reference sequence). This CDR3 is 12 amino acids long. Deletions cut 0 bases from V and 5 bases from J, with 7 bases between.

This clone has at least ten counts. The read stops 3 residues short of the end of the CDR3; the missing end is completed from the germline J gene. The J gene is TRBJ2-3, the V gene TRBV4-1; 8 bases match TRBD2. Germline V CDR1 and CDR2: MGHRA, YSYEKL. This CDR3 contains 15 residues. Trimming removed 1 base from V and 0 bases from J; junction bases left unmatched: 0. The CDR3 sequence is CASSQVAGSTDTQYF. CDR3 DNA, as far as it was read: TGCGCCAGCAGCCAAGTAGCGGGAAGCACAGATACG.

This clone was counted at least ten times. The read comes to an end 3 residues before the CDR3 does, leaving the germline J gene to fill in the end. The chain employs TRBV9 and TRBJ2-4, with 7 bases identical to TRBD1. Germline trimming cut 3 bases from V and 0 bases from J; bases unmatched to any gene: 9. CDR3 length: 17 amino acids. Per germline, CDR1 SGDLS and CDR2 YYNGEE. The DNA read from the CDR3 is TGTGCCAGCAGCGCAGGCCGGGACAGACTAGCCAAAAACATT. Translation gives CASSAGRDRLAKNI. The entire CDR3 protein is CASSAGRDRLAKNIQYF.

This clone was seen repeatedly, ten times or more. The CDR3 protein is CAISDSSSGVHNEQFF. The sequenced part of the CDR3 DNA is TGTGCCATCAGTGATAGTTCTAGCGGAGTCCACAATGAG. The chain uses TRBV10-3 and TRBJ2-1; 7 bases are shared with TRBD2. The read ends 3 residues shy of where the CDR3 ends; the end is completed using the germline J gene. V trimming: 3 bases; J trimming: 5 bases; junction bases outside the gene matches: 10. The CDR3 covers 16 residues. Germline V lookup: CDR1 ENHRY, CDR2 SYGVKD.

There are a few counts of this clone. The CDR3 extends 3 residues past the end of the read, so its final part is completed from the germline J gene. The V call is TRBV7-6, the J call TRBJ2-7; TRBD2 matches at 8 bases. The J segment lost 5 bases and the V segment lost 0 bases, leaving 6 bases of the junction unmatched. The CDR3 runs 15 residues. CDR1 and CDR2 from the germline V gene are SGHVS and FNYEAQ. CDR3 residues: CASSLAGGAVDEQYF. CDR3 bases read: TGTGCCAGCAGCTTAGCCGGGGGGGCCGTGGACGAG.

There are many counts of this clone. Incomplete CDR3 DNA: TGCAGTGTCGTACAGGGGACCAATCAGCCC. Its protein product is CSVVQGTNQP. The whole CDR3 sequence reads CSVVQGTNQPQHF. The chain uses TRBV20-1 and TRBJ1-5; 7 bases are shared with TRBD1. The CDR3 end lies 3 residues beyond the end of the read and is filled in from the germline J gene. After removal of 7 bases from V and 3 bases from J, the junction contained 6 bases not matched to a gene. There are 13 residues in the CDR3. Germline CDR1 reads DFQATT; CDR2 reads SNEGSKA (reference sequence).

This clone was seen repeatedly, ten times or more. The missing CDR3 end, 3 residues past where the read stops, is filled in from the germline J gene. The chain is built from TRBV12-3 or TRBV12-4 and TRBJ2-5; no definite D call. The ends were cut back, 2 bases at V and 7 bases at J, with 5 bases in the middle. The CDR3 extends over 11 amino acids. CDR3 DNA, as far as it was read: TGTGCCAGCAGTTTAACTGGGACC. Protein product: CASSLTGT. In full, the CDR3 reads CASSLTGTQYF.

This clone was recorded at least ten times. The sequence runs out 3 residues before the end of the CDR3; the remainder is reconstructed from the germline J gene. The chain couples TRBV6-2 or TRBV6-3 to TRBJ2-7; tentatively, D is TRBD2 (5 bases). CDR3 size: 14 residues. In germline, CDR1 is MNHEY, CDR2 SVGEGT. Trimming removed 6 bases from V and 3 bases from J, with 15 bases in between. The part of the CDR3 DNA that was read is TGTGCCAGCAGGTCCAGCGGATCGAACTACGAG. This encodes CASRSSGSNYE. The full CDR3 sequence reads CASRSSGSNYEQYF.

At least ten counts were recorded for this clone. The read terminates 3 residues ahead of where the CDR3 ends, so the germline J gene completes it. The chain has TRBV6-2 or TRBV6-3 and TRBJ1-1, with 8 bases fitting TRBD1. Germline assignment: CDR1 MNHEY and CDR2 SVGEGT. Trimming removed 4 bases from V and 7 bases from J; junction bases left unmatched: 11. This CDR3 comprises 15 residues. CDR3 DNA, as far as it was read: TGTGCCAGCAGTTGGCGAACAGGGGGGTATCTTGAA. Its protein product is CASSWRTGGYLE. From start to end, the CDR3 is CASSWRTGGYLEAFF.

This clone occurred many times. The CDR3 is cut off 3 residues early in the read; its end comes from the germline J gene. The rearrangement joins TRBV28 to TRBJ2-7; no clear D gene. Germline CDR1 is MDHEN and CDR2 is SYDVKM. Trimming removed 7 bases at V and 2 bases at J, with 12 bases between. CDR3 length: 13 amino acids. The covered CDR3 bases are TGTGCCAGCACTGAACAGATCCCCTACGAG. This sequence encodes CASTEQIPYE. The entire CDR3 protein is CASTEQIPYEQYF. The complete variable domain, with remaining parts taken from reference TRBV28 and TRBJ2-7, reads DVKVTQSSRYLVKRTGEKVFLECVQDMDHENMFWYRQDPGLGLRLIYFSYDVKMKEKGDIPEGYSVSREKKERFSLILESASTNQTSMYLCASTEQIPYEQYFGPGTRLTVT.

This clone was observed at least ten times. The read falls 3 residues short of the CDR3 end, and the missing part is taken from the germline J gene. The gene calls are TRBV29-1 and TRBJ2-5, with 7 bases fitting TRBD2. With 8 bases clipped from V and 5 bases from J, the junction kept 14 bases outside the gene matches. Germline assignment: CDR1 SQVTM and CDR2 ANQGSEA. The CDR3 covers 14 residues. The sequenced CDR3 bases are TGCAGCCCCGGGGGAGGGCTGGCGGGCGAGACC. Translating gives CSPGGGLAGET. The whole CDR3 reads CSPGGGLAGETQYF.

Ten or more counts support this clone. The read finishes 3 residues shy of the CDR3 end, and the germline J gene is used to complete it. The J gene is TRBJ2-1, the V gene TRBV12-3 or TRBV12-4, with a possible D match to TRBD2 (6 bases). The CDR3 consists of 16 residues. V lost 0 bases and J 3 bases, leaving 12 bases between the germline ends. Partial CDR3 DNA: TGTGCCAGCAGTTTAGCGCCGACTAGAGACTACAATGAG. It is translated as CASSLAPTRDYNE. The CDR3 in its entirety is CASSLAPTRDYNEQFF.

This clone was observed many times. CDR3: CASSGTSGGEQFF. The part of the CDR3 DNA that was read is TGTGCCAGCAGTGGGACTAGCGGGGGTGAG. This chain links TRBV6-4 with TRBJ2-1; 13 positions agree with TRBD2. The sequenced fragment ends 3 residues before the CDR3 boundary, so the rest is inferred from the germline J gene. This CDR3 spans 13 amino acids. V shed 4 bases and J 9 bases; nucleotides not matched to a gene: 0. The germline V gene encodes CDR1 MRHNA and CDR2 SNTAGT.

This clone was seen ten or more times. The read terminates 3 residues before the CDR3 end, so the remaining end is supplied by the germline J gene. The chain links TRBV7-2 to TRBJ2-7; 11 bases fit TRBD2. V lost 3 bases to trimming and J lost 4 bases; unmatched junction nucleotides: 5. This CDR3 comprises 15 residues. Germline CDR1 SGHTA, CDR2 FQGNSA. CDR3 DNA (partial): TGTGCCAGCAGCTTCCAGACTAGCGGGAAGTACGAG. Residues: CASSFQTSGKYE. The complete CDR3 reads CASSFQTSGKYEQYF.

This clone was counted at least ten times. Sequencing ends 3 residues short of the CDR3 end; the germline J gene provides the rest. The chain combines TRBV5-1 with TRBJ1-2, with 7 bases that match TRBD1. Germline V gives CDR1 SGHRS, CDR2 YFSETQ. The CDR3 runs 15 residues. With 0 bases clipped from V and 4 bases from J, the junction kept 6 bases outside the gene matches. CDR3 DNA (partial): TGCGCCAGCAGCTTGGGACAGGGCAGCAGCTATGGC. This gives the protein CASSLGQGSSYG. The full CDR3 is CASSLGQGSSYGYTF.

This clone has a count of ten or more. One junction end does not reproduce the germline sequence, and a read error may be involved. The read finishes 3 residues shy of the CDR3 end, and the germline J gene is used to complete it. The chain couples TRBV4-2 to TRBJ1-2; TRBD1 agrees at 9 bases. The V gene's germline CDR1 is LGHNA and CDR2 YNFKEQ. The CDR3 has 14 residues. CDR3 DNA, as far as it was read: TGCGCCAGCAGCCTGGACAGGGGCATCTATGGC. It is translated as CASSLDRGIYG. The CDR3 as a whole reads CASSLDRGIYGYTF.

This clone was recorded many times. The read ends 3 residues before the CDR3 terminus; that terminus is restored from the germline J gene. The rearrangement uses TRBV9 and TRBJ2-5; 8 bases fit TRBD1. The J segment lost 2 bases and the V segment lost 0 bases, leaving 6 bases of the junction unmatched. CDR1 and CDR2 from the germline V gene are SGDLS and YYNGEE. This CDR3 is built from 16 residues. The CDR3 sequence: CASSVAGGQRQETQYF. The CDR3 DNA, read in part, is TGTGCCAGCAGCGTAGCAGGGGGCCAGAGGCAAGAGACC.

This clone was found many times. The read terminates 3 residues before the CDR3 end, so the remaining end is supplied by the germline J gene. The rearrangement uses TRBV7-8 and TRBJ2-3; 9 bases match TRBD1. The CDR3 sequence is 17 residues long. J gave up 2 bases and V 0 bases, and 6 bases lay outside the gene matches. Germline-derived CDR1 and CDR2 are SGHVS and FQNEAQ. The CDR3 bases that were read are TGTGCCAGCAGCTTAGCAGGAGGGACAGGGAACACAGATACG. Protein product: CASSLAGGTGNTDT. The complete CDR3 sequence is CASSLAGGTGNTDTQYF.

This clone was observed at least ten times. Coverage ceases 3 residues before the CDR3 finishes, and the germline J gene fills in the end. The chain is built from TRBV7-3 and TRBJ2-1, with 10 bases aligning to TRBD2. The CDR3 is made up of 16 amino acids. With V trimmed by 5 bases and J by 5 bases, 9 bases remained unmatched. Germline CDR1 reads SGHTA; CDR2 reads FQGTGA. CDR3 DNA (partial): TGTGCCAGCAGCCCGAGGACTAGCGGAGGGAACAATGAG. This translates into CASSPRTSGGNNE. The complete CDR3 sequence is CASSPRTSGGNNEQFF.

Partial CDR3 DNA: TGTGCCAGCAGCCCCGCGGGGTACCAAGAGACC. This encodes CASSPAGYQET. The whole CDR3 region reads CASSPAGYQETQYF. This chain joins TRBV11-2 and TRBJ2-5; D perhaps matches TRBD2 (6 bases). The read falls 3 residues short of the CDR3 end, and the missing part is taken from the germline J gene. This CDR3 has 14 amino acids. Trimming took off 5 bases at V and 0 bases at J, with 10 bases between the two ends. Germline CDR1 SGHAT, CDR2 FQNNGV.

This clone was picked up many times. Sequencing ends 3 residues short of the CDR3 end; the germline J gene provides the rest. This chain links TRBV24-1 with TRBJ2-3; D is undetermined. From germline, CDR1 is KGHDR and CDR2 SFDVKD. V lost 4 bases and J lost 0, with 10 bases in between. The CDR3 contains 15 residues. The CDR3 region is CATSEGWPSTDTQYF. The CDR3 DNA, read in part, is TGTGCCACCAGTGAGGGCTGGCCTAGCACAGATACG.

This clone was observed a handful of times. The CDR3 is CASSSSGGGRYEQYF. The DNA read from the CDR3 is TGTGCCAGCAGCTCCTCGGGGGGAGGCCGGTACGAG. The chain combines TRBV7-2 with TRBJ2-7; 7 bases align to TRBD2. The read falls 3 residues short of the CDR3 end, and the missing part is taken from the germline J gene. The trim removed 4 bases at V and 4 bases at J, leaving 10 bases unmatched. The CDR3 is 15 residues long. Germline CDR1 is SGHTA and CDR2 is FQGNSA.

This clone was seen many times. CDR3 bases read: TGTGCCAGCAGCTTATCGGGGGGTACGAACACTGAA. It translates to CASSLSGGTNTE. The complete CDR3 protein is CASSLSGGTNTEAFF. The chain uses TRBV7-2 and TRBJ1-1; a possible D gene is TRBD1 (5 bases). The read finishes 3 residues shy of the CDR3 end, and the germline J gene is used to complete it. Trimming stripped 2 bases from V and 1 base from J, with 11 bases between. Germline V gene sequence: CDR1 SGHTA, CDR2 FQGNSA. CDR3 length: 15 amino acids.

This clone was counted many times. The CDR3 end falls 3 residues outside the read, so it is completed with the germline J gene. This chain uses TRBV19 with TRBJ2-5, with 12 bases fitting TRBD2. V dropped 4 bases and J dropped 2; count of bases not matched to a gene: 11. The CDR3 covers 18 residues. Germline loops: CDR1 LNHDA, CDR2 SQIVND (reference sequence). The sequenced CDR3 bases are TGTGCCAGTAGTAGGGGACTAGCGGGCAGGGGGCTGCAAGAGACC. This encodes CASSRGLAGRGLQET. The full CDR3 sequence reads CASSRGLAGRGLQETQYF.

This clone has a count of ten or more. The read terminates 3 residues ahead of where the CDR3 ends, so the germline J gene completes it. The V call is TRBV7-8, the J call TRBJ2-1, with D tentatively TRBD2 (5 bases). Looked up from germline, CDR1 is SGHVS and CDR2 is FQNEAQ. V was clipped by 3 bases and J by 8 bases, with 17 bases between them. The CDR3 contains 15 residues. The CDR3 loop reads CASSLRRATAHEQFF. CDR3 bases read: TGTGCCAGCAGCTTGCGGCGGGCCACCGCCCATGAG.

This clone was observed a few times. A much larger clone is a single base away; this may be a read error. The CDR3 extends 3 residues past the end of the read, so its final part is completed from the germline J gene. V and J are TRBV7-3 and TRBJ1-1, with D possibly being TRBD1 (5 bases). V lost 5 bases and J lost 0, with 10 bases in between. The CDR3 extends over 14 amino acids. From germline, CDR1 is SGHTA and CDR2 FQGTGA. The CDR3 loop is CASSARGMNTEAFF. CDR3 DNA (partial): TGTGCCAGCAGCGCAAGGGGCATGAACACTGAA. Full variable domain (rest looked up from reference TRBV7-3 and TRBJ1-1): GAGVSQTPSNKVTEKGKYVELRCDPISGHTALYWYRQSLGQGPEFLIYFQGTGAADDSGLPNDRFFAVRPEGSVSTLKIQRTERGDSAVYLCASSARGMNTEAFFGQGTRLTVV.

Ten or more counts support this clone. The observed sequence ends 3 residues before the CDR3 terminus, with the missing tail filled in from the germline J gene. The V call is TRBV29-1, the J call TRBJ1-1; no firm D call. V lost 0 bases to trimming and J lost 1 base, with 12 bases between them. The CDR3 runs to 15 residues. Per germline, CDR1 SQVTM and CDR2 ANQGSEA. CDR3 region: CSVEDHSVANTEAFF. The CDR3 bases that were read are TGCAGCGTTGAAGATCATTCTGTAGCGAACACTGAA.